The 14 T cell receptor beta chains below all came from one sample that was sequenced in a study of cytomegalovirus exposure and HLA in healthy donors listed by TCRdb under 2017. Library prep was done by the immunoSEQ multiplex PCR assay. The immuneACCESS repertoire file appears here via TCRdb, limited to in-frame rearrangements. These files lack a portion of the clones; in checked studies, under half of the deficit traces to unresolved V genes, and the cause of the others is not known. The sample profile shows over 100,000 clones; roughly 90% of them were found once. Clones ranked in the top ten supply over 6% of the sample. Sequencing was carried out using PBMCs. These receptors all come from a woman aged 18-35 years in good health and CMV-seropositive.

V and J are TRBV4-1 and TRBJ1-1, with 11 bases that match TRBD1. Per the germline V gene, CDR1 is MGHRA and CDR2 is YSYEKL. The CDR3 runs to 20 residues. The junction had 15 bases not matched to a gene; V was cut back by 0 bases and J by 3 bases. The CDR3 here is CASSQDSLGTGGGVYTEAFF. The CDR3 DNA is TGCGCCAGCAGCCAAGATTCTTTAGGGACAGGGGGGGGAGTTTACACTGAAGCTTTCTTT.

The rearrangement uses TRBV2 and TRBJ1-5, with TRBD1 matching over 10 bases. Germline trimming cut 3 bases from V and 7 bases from J; bases unmatched to any gene: 3. The CDR3 has 14 residues. Germline CDR1 and CDR2: SNHLY and FYNNEI. CDR3 DNA sequence: TGTGCCAGCAGTGAGGGGACAGGGGACCAGCCCCAGCATTTT. This codes for CASSEGTGDQPQHF.

The chain links TRBV15 to TRBJ1-3; D gene unclear. Looked up from germline, CDR1 is LNHNV and CDR2 is YYDKDF (reference sequence). V lost 2 bases, J lost 0 bases, and 11 bases lay in between. The CDR3 is 16 amino acids. CDR3 sequence: CATSRSGVNSGNTIYF. DNA for the CDR3: TGTGCCACCAGCAGATCAGGCGTAAACTCTGGAAACACCATATATTTT. Full variable domain (missing parts from reference TRBV15 and TRBJ1-3): DAMVIQNPRYQVTQFGKPVTLSCSQTLNHNVMYWYQQKSSQAPKLLFHYYDKDFNNEADTPDNFQSRRPNTSFCFLDIRSPGLGDTAMYLCATSRSGVNSGNTIYFGEGSWLTVV.

The chain has TRBV2 and TRBJ2-7; a weak D match, TRBD1 (5 bases). Germline V gene lookup returns CDR1 SNHLY and CDR2 FYNNEI. This CDR3 is 11 amino acids long. V lost 6 bases, J lost 6 bases, and 9 bases lay in between. The DNA of the CDR3 is TGTGCCAGCAGGGACATAGCCGAGCAGTACTTC. As protein: CASRDIAEQYF.

The chain carries TRBV6-1 and TRBJ2-5; TRBD1 matches 8 bases. V lost 11 bases and J lost 5; bases outside the gene matches: 7. The germline gives CDR1 MNHNS, CDR2 SASEGT. This CDR3 region has 12 residues. CDR3 sequence (DNA): TGTGCCGGCCAGGGGGCTCGGGAGACCCAGTACTTC. It encodes CAGQGARETQYF.

V and J are TRBV5-4 and TRBJ1-1; D uncertain. Trimming left V 4 bases short and J 1 base short, with 8 bases between. The germline CDR1 and CDR2 sequences are SGHNT and YYREEE (reference sequence). This CDR3 contains 13 residues. CDR3 in DNA: TGTGCCAGCAGCGTAACGGGGAACACTGAAGCTTTCTTT. Translation gives CASSVTGNTEAFF. The full variable domain, completed using reference TRBV5-4 and TRBJ1-1, is ETGVTQSPTHLIKTRGQQVTLRCSSQSGHNTVSWYQQALGQGPQFIFQYYREEENGRGNFPPRFSGLQFPNYSSELNVNALELDDSALYLCASSVTGNTEAFFGQGTRLTVV.

The V and J genes are TRBV18 and TRBJ2-2, with 10 bases that match TRBD2. The CDR3 runs to 14 residues. After removal of 6 bases from V and 4 bases from J, the junction contained 2 bases not matched to a gene. Germline loops: CDR1 KGHSH, CDR2 LQKENI. This CDR3 is CASSTSGRTGELFF. The CDR3, as DNA: TGTGCCAGCTCGACTAGCGGGCGCACCGGGGAGCTGTTTTTT. The variable domain in full, completed from reference TRBV18 and TRBJ2-2, reads NAGVMQNPRHLVRRRGQEARLRCSPMKGHSHVYWYRQLPEEGLKFMVYLQKENIIDESGMPKERFSAEFPKEGPSILRIQQVVRGDSAAYFCASSTSGRTGELFFGEGSRLTVL.

This clone was picked up one time. The chain uses TRBV5-1 and TRBJ2-3; D call uncertain. The germline V gene has CDR1 SGHRS and CDR2 YFSETQ. CDR3 length equals 15 residues. The V gene lost 0 bases and the J gene lost 2 bases, with 10 bases spanning the gap. The CDR3, as DNA: TGCGCCAGCAGCTTGGGAGGAGTTTACACAGATACGCAGTATTTT. Amino acid sequence: CASSLGGVYTDTQYF.

The chain recombines TRBV19 with TRBJ2-3; 11 bases line up with TRBD2. Germline CDR1 LNHDA, CDR2 SQIVND (reference sequence). This CDR3 is 15 amino acids long. With 3 bases clipped from V and 2 bases from J, the junction kept 1 base outside the gene matches. The CDR3: CASSMTSGTTDTQYF. The DNA of the CDR3 is TGTGCCAGTAGTATGACTAGCGGGACCACAGATACGCAGTATTTT.

This chain joins TRBV7-9 and TRBJ2-7; D perhaps matches TRBD2 (6 bases). The CDR3 is 14 amino acids. Germline values: CDR1 SEHNR, CDR2 FQNEAQ (reference sequence). V lost 5 bases to trimming and J lost 2 bases, with 13 bases between them. This chain's CDR3 is CASSTRDSAYEQYF. CDR3 coding DNA: TGTGCCAGCAGCACGCGGGACTCAGCCTACGAGCAGTACTTC.

The chain is built from TRBV6-1 and TRBJ1-2, with no clear D. Trimming pared 1 base from V and 2 bases from J, leaving 11 bases between. CDR3 length equals 15 residues. Per germline, CDR1 MNHNS and CDR2 SASEGT. The CDR3 DNA reads TGTGCCAGCAGTGAAGAGTGGGCTATAAACTATGGCTACACCTTC. It codes for CASSEEWAINYGYTF.

This chain connects TRBV20-1 to TRBJ1-2, with D unclear. There are 11 residues in the CDR3. In germline, CDR1 is DFQATT, CDR2 SNEGSKA (reference sequence). V lost 5 bases and J lost 8, with 12 bases in between. The CDR3 spells CSAFYWAGYTF. CDR3 in DNA: TGCAGTGCTTTCTATTGGGCGGGCTACACCTTC.

This sequence joins TRBV4-2 and TRBJ2-1, with 9 nucleotides matching TRBD2. Germline V gives CDR1 LGHNA, CDR2 YNFKEQ. V was clipped by 2 bases and J by 3 bases; unmatched bases: 8. The CDR3 length is 17 residues. CDR3 region: CASSQFRLAVDYNEQFF. The CDR3 region has the DNA TGTGCCAGCAGCCAATTCAGACTAGCGGTAGACTACAATGAGCAGTTCTTC.

The chain couples TRBV25-1 to TRBJ1-2; the match to TRBD1 covers 7 bases. Germline loops: CDR1 MGHDK, CDR2 SYGVNS. This CDR3 contains 15 residues. V lost 0 bases to trimming and J lost 4 bases; unmatched junction nucleotides: 5. The CDR3, as DNA: TGTGCCAGCAGTGAATATATAGGGGGCGCCTATGGCTACACCTTC. Amino acid sequence: CASSEYIGGAYGYTF.